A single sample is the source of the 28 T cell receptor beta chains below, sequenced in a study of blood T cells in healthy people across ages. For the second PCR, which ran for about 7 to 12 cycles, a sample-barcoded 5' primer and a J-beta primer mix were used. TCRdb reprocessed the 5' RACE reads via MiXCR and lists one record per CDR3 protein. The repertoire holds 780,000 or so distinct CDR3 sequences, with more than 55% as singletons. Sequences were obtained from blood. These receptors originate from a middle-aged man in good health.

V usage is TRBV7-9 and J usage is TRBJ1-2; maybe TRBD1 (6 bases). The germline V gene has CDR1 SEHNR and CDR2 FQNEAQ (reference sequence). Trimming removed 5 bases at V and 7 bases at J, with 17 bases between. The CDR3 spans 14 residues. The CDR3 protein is CASSQGGQGLGYTF. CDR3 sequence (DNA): TGTGCCAGCAGCCAAGGGGGGCAGGGTCTTGGCTACACCTTC.

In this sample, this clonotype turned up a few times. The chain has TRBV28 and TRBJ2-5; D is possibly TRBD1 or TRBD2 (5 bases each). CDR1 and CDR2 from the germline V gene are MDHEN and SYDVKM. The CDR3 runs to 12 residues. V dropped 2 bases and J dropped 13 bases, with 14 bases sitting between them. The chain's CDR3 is CASSLTRDLRYF. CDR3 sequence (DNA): TGTGCCAGCAGTTTAACCCGGGACCTACGGTACTTC.

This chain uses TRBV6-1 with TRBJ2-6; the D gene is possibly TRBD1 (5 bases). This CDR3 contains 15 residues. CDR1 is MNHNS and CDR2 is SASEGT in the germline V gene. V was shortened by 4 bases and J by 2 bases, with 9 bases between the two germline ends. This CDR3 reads CASSGWTTGANVLTF. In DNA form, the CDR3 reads TGTGCCAGCAGTGGTTGGACAACTGGGGCCAACGTCCTGACTTTC.

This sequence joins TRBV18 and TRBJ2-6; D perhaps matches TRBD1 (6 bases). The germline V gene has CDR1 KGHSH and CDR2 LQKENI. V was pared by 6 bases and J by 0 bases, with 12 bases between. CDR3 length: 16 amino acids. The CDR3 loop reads CASSILGASGANVLTF. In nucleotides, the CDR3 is TGTGCCAGCTCTATTTTGGGGGCCTCTGGGGCCAACGTCCTGACTTTC.

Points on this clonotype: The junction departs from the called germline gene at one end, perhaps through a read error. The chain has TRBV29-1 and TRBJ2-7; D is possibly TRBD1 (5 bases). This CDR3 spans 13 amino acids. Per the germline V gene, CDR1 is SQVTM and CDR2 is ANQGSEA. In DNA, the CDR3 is TGCAGCGTCGAAGGGCCAGGGTCCTACGAGCAGTACTTC. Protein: CSVEGPGSYEQYF.

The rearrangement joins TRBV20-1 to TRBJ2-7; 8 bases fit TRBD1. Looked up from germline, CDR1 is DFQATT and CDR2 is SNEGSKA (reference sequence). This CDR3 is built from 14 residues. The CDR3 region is CSGTGTGNPYEQYF. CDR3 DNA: TGCAGCGGAACCGGGACAGGAAACCCCTACGAGCAGTACTTC.

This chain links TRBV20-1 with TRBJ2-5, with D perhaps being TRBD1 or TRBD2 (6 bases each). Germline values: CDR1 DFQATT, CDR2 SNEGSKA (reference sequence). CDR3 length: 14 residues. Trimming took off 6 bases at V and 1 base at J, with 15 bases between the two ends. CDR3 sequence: CSAERRGIQETQYF. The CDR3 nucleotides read TGCAGTGCAGAGAGGAGGGGGATCCAAGAGACCCAGTACTTC.

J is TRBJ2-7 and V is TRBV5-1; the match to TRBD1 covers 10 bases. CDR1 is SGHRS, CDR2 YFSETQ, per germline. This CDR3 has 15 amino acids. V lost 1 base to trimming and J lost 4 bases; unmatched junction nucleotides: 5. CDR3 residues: CASSLPGTGAYEQYF. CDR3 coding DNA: TGCGCCAGCAGCTTGCCTGGGACAGGGGCGTACGAGCAGTACTTC.

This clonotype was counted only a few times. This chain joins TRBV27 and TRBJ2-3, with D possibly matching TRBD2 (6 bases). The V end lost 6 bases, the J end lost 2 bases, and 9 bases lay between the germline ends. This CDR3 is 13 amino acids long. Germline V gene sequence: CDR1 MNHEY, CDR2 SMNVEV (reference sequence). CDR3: CASRGRNTDTQYF. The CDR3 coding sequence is TGTGCCAGCAGGGGGAGGAACACAGATACGCAGTATTTT.

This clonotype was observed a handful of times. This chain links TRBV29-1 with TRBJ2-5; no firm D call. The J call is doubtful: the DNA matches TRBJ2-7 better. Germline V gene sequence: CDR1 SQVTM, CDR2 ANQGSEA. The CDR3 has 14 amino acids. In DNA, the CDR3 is TGCAGCGTTGTACTTCTCAAGGGTCACAACGAGCAGTACTTC. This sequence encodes CSVVLLKGHNEQYF.

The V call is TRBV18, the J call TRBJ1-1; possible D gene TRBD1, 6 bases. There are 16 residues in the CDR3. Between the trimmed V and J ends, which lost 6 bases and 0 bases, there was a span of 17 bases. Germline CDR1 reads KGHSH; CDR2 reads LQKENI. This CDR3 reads CASSPTPGQMNTEAFF. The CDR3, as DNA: TGTGCCAGCTCCCCAACTCCAGGACAGATGAACACTGAAGCTTTCTTT.

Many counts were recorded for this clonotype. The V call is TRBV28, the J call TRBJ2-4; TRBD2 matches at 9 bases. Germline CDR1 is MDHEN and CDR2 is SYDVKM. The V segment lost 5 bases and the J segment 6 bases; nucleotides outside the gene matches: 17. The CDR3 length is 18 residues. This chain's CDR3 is CASSPVGLAYRGVNIQYF. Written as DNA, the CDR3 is TGTGCCAGCAGTCCCGTGGGACTAGCTTATCGTGGTGTAAACATTCAGTACTTC.

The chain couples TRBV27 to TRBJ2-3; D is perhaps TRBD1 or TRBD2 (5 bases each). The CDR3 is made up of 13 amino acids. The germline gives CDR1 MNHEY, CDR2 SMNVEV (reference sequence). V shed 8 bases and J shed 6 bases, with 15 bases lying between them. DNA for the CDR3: TGTGCCAGCGGCTACGGGGCTCGGGATACGCAGTATTTT. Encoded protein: CASGYGARDTQYF.

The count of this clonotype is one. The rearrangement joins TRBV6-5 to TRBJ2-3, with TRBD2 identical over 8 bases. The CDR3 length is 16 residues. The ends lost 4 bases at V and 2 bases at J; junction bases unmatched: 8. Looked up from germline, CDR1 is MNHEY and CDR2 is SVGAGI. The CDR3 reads CASSSLAGISTDTQYF. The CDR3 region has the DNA TGTGCCAGCAGTTCTTTAGCGGGAATCTCCACAGATACGCAGTATTTT.

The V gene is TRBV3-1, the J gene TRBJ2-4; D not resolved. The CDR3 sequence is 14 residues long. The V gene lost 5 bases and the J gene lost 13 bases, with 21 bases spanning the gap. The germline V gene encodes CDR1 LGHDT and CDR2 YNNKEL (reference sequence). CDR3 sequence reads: CASSSETPPGAQYF. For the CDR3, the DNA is TGTGCCAGCAGCTCCGAGACTCCCCCAGGAGCCCAGTACTTC.

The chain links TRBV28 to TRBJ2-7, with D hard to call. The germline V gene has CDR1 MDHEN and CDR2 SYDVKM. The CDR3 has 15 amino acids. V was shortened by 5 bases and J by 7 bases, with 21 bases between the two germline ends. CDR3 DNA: TGTGCCAGCAGTGTCTCTTCTTTAGACGGCTATGAGCAGTACTTC. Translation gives CASSVSSLDGYEQYF.

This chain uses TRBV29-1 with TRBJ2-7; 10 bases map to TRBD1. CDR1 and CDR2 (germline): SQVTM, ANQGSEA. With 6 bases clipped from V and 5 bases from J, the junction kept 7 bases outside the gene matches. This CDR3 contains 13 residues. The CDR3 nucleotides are TGCAGCGTGGGGGGACAGGGGATCCACGAGCAGTACTTC. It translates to CSVGGQGIHEQYF.

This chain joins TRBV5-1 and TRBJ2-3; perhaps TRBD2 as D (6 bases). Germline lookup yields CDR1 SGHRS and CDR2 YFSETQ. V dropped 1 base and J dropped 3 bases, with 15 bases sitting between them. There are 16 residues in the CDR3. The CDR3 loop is CASSLRAGRGTDTQYF. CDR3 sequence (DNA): TGCGCCAGCAGCTTGAGGGCGGGGAGAGGGACAGATACGCAGTATTTT. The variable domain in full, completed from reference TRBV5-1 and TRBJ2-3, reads KAGVTQTPRYLIKTRGQQVTLSCSPISGHRSVSWYQQTPGQGLQFLFEYFSETQRNKGNFPGRFSGRQFSNSRSEMNVSTLELGDSALYLCASSLRAGRGTDTQYFGPGTRLTVL.

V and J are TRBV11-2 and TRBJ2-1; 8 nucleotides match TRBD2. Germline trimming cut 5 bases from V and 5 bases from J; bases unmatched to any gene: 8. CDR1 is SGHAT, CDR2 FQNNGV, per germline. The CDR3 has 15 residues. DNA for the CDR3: TGTGCCAGCAGCCAGGACTATAGCGGGGACAATGAGCAGTTCTTC. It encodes CASSQDYSGDNEQFF.

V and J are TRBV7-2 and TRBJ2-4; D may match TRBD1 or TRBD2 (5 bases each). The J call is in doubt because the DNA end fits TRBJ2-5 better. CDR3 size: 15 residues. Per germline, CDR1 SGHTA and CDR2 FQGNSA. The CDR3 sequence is CASSLDGANRETQYF. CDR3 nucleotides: TGTGCCAGCAGCTTAGACGGGGCCAACCGAGAGACCCAGTACTTC.

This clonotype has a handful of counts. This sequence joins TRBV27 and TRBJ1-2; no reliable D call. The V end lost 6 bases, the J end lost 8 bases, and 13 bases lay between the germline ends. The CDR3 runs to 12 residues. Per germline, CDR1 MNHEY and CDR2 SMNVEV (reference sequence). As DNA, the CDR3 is TGTGCCAGCAGAACTACAAGAGAGGGCTACACCTTC. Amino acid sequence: CASRTTREGYTF.

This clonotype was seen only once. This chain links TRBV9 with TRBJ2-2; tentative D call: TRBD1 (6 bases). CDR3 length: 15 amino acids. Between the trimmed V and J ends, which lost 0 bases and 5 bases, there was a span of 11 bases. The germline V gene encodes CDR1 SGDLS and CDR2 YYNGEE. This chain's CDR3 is CASSVVSGATGELFF. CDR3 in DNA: TGTGCCAGCAGCGTAGTATCAGGGGCGACCGGGGAGCTGTTTTTT.

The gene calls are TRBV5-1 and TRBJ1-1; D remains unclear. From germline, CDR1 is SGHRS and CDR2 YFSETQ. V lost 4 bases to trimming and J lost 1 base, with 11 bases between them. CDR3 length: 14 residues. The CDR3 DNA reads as TGCGCCAGCAGCCTAGTGGAGGCGAACACTGAAGCTTTCTTT. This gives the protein CASSLVEANTEAFF.

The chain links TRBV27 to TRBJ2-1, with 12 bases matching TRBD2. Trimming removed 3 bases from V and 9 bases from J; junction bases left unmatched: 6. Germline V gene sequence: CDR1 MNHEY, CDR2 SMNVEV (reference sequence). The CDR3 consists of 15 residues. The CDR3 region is CASSLTSGGQGEQFF. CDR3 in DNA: TGTGCCAGCAGTTTGACTAGCGGGGGACAGGGTGAGCAGTTCTTC.

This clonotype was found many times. The CDR3 loop reads CSVEDRGGEQYF. The CDR3 region has the DNA TGCAGCGTTGAAGACAGGGGGGGCGAGCAGTACTTC. This chain joins TRBV29-1 and TRBJ2-7; D may correspond to TRBD1 or TRBD2 (7 bases each). The CDR3 is made up of 12 amino acids. Per the germline V gene, CDR1 is SQVTM and CDR2 is ANQGSEA. V lost 0 bases and J 6 bases, leaving 9 bases between the germline ends.

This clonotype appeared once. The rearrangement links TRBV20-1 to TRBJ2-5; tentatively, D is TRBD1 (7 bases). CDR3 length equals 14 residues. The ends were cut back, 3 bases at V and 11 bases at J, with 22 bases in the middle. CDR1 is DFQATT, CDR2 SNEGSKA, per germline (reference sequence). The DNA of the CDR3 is TGCAGTGCTAGGGGAGGACAGGCCACAGGAGAGCAGTACTTC. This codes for CSARGGQATGEQYF.

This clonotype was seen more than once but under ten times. Here the CDR3 reads CASSPRRGLSGTLYEQYF. The CDR3 DNA sequence: TGTGCCAGCAGCCCCAGGAGGGGATTATCCGGGACCTTATACGAGCAGTACTTC. The gene calls are TRBV6-1 and TRBJ2-7; D is perhaps TRBD2 (6 bases). The CDR3 runs to 18 residues. The germline V and J ends were trimmed by 6 bases and 4 bases, with 28 bases remaining between them. Germline-derived CDR1 and CDR2 are MNHNS and SASEGT.

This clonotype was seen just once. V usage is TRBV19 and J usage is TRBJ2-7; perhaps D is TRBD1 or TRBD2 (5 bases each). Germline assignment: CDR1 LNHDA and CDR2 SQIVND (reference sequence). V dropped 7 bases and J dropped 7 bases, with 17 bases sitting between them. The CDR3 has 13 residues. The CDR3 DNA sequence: TGTGCCAGTAAGAATGAGATGAGGGGAGAGCAGTACTTC. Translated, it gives CASKNEMRGEQYF.